The clone carrying this T cell receptor beta chain appeared a few times. Germline-derived CDR1 and CDR2 are SGHVS and FNYEAQ. V shed 6 bases, J shed 5 bases, and the junction held 8 bases outside the gene matches. The CDR3 length is 15 residues. The cDNA was produced through 5'RACE with 10-nucleotide random UMIs. TCRdb ran MiXCR on the 5' RACE reads and lists one entry per CDR3 protein. The sample consists of around 80,000 distinct CDR3 sequences, 10% to 13% of them appearing once. This entry comes from a study of neurological immune-mediated disorders. This sequence was found in a man between 40 and 49 years old in good health. The chain recombines TRBV7-6 with TRBJ2-2; 8 bases line up with TRBD2. Sample: PBMCs. CDR3 DNA sequence: TGTGCCAGCAGACCCGGACTAGCTTCGACCGGGGAGCTGTTTTTT. Its protein product is CASRPGLASTGELFF.